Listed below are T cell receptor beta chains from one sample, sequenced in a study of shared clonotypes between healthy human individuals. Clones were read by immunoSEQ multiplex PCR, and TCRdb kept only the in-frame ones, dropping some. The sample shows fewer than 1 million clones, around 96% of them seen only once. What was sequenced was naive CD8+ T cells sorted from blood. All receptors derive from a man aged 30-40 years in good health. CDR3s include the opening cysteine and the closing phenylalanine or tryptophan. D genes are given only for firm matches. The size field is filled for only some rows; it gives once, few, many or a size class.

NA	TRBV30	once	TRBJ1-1	TGTGGAACAGGTGAAGCTTTCTTT	CGTGEAFF
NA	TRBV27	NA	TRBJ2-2	TGTGCCAGCAGAGCCACCGGGGAGCTGTTTTTT	CASRATGELFF
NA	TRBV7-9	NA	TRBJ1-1	TGTGCCAGCAGCTTAGCCCCCGAGCGAGGGGTCGGAGCTTTCTTT	CASSLAPERGVGAFF
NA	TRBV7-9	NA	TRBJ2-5	TGTGCCAGCAGCTCCATCGAGCCAGGACTGTACCAAGAGACCCAGTACTTC	CASSSIEPGLYQETQYF
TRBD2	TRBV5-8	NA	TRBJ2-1	TGTGCCAGCAGCTCTAGCGGGAGGGCCCTGAATGCCTACAATGAGCAGTTCTTC	CASSSSGRALNAYNEQFF
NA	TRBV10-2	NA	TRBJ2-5	TGCGCCAGCCTACTGGGGGGCAAGGAGACCCAGTACTTC	CASLLGGKETQYF
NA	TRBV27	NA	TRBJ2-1	TGTGCCAGCAGTTACTCGAGCGGTTTCAATGAGCAGTTCTTC	CASSYSSGFNEQFF
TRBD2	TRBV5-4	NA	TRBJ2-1	TGTGCCAGCAGCTTAGGACTAGCTGAGCAGTTCTTC	CASSLGLAEQFF
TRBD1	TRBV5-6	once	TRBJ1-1	TGTGCCAGCACACACAGGGGGCGCGACACTGAAGCTTTCTTT	CASTHRGRDTEAFF
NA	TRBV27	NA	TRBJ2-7	TGTGCCAGCAGTCCCCGGGACAACAATCATCACGAGCAGTACTTC	CASSPRDNNHHEQYF
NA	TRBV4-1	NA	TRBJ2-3	TGCGCCAGCAGCCAAGTTTGGGACACAGATACGCAGTATTTT	CASSQVWDTDTQYF
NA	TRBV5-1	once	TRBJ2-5	TGCGCCAGCAGACTGGATGGGGGGCTAGAGACCCAGTACTTC	CASRLDGGLETQYF
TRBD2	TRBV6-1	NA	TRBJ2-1	TGTGCCAGCAGTGTAGCGGGAGGCGCCTACAATGAGCAGTTCTTC	CASSVAGGAYNEQFF
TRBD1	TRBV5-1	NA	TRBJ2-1	TGCGCCAGCAGCGGGGGACAGGGGTACAATGAGCAGTTCTTC	CASSGGQGYNEQFF
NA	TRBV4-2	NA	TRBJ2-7	TGTGCCAGCAGCCAAGATAGTGGAGCTGGGTCCTACGAGCAGTACTTC	CASSQDSGAGSYEQYF
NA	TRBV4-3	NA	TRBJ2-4	TGCGCCAGCAGCCAAGATTCGGCCAAAAACATTCAGTACTTC	CASSQDSAKNIQYF
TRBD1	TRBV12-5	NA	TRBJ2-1	TGTGCTAGTGGTTCTTTATTCTCGGGGACAGGAATTGCCAATGAGCAGTTCTTC	CASGSLFSGTGIANEQFF
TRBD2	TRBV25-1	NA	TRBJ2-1	TGTGCCAGCAGTGAGGGGGACTACCTGGCCAATGAGCAGTTCTTC	CASSEGDYLANEQFF
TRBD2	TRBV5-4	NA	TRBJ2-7	TGTGCCAGCAGTTCTGGACTAGCGGGAGTATACGAGCAGTACTTC	CASSSGLAGVYEQYF
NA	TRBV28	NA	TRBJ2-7	TGTGCCTCTCGGGCACTCTCCTACGAGCAGTACTTC	CASRALSYEQYF
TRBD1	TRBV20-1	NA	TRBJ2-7	TGCAGTGCTCTGGGACAGCCGACCGACTTC	CSALGQPTDF
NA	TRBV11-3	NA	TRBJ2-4	TGTGCCAGCAGTGCGACAATTCTAGCCAAAAACATTCAGTACTTC	CASSATILAKNIQYF
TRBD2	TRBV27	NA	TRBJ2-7	TGTGCCAGCAGCCCCGGGACTAGCGGGAGAGAGCAGTACTTC	CASSPGTSGREQYF
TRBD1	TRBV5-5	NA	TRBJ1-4	TGTGCCTGCGAACAGGGGGCGGGTGAAAAACTGTTTTTT	CACEQGAGEKLFF
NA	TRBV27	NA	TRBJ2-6	TGTGCCAGCAGTCCCGTCTCTGGGGCCAACGTCCTGACTTTC	CASSPVSGANVLTF
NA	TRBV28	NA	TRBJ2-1	TGTGCCAGCAGACCCTTAGCAAGGAGGGTTAATAATGAGCAGTTCTTC	CASRPLARRVNNEQFF
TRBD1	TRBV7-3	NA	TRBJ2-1	TGTGCCAGCAGCCAGACAGGGGCGAATGAGCAGTTCTTC	CASSQTGANEQFF
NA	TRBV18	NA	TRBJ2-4	TGTGCCAGCTCACCGCCACAGGAAGCCAAAAACATTCAGTACTTC	CASSPPQEAKNIQYF
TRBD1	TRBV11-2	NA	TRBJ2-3	TGTGCCAGCAGCCACGCACAGGGGGATACGCAGTATTTT	CASSHAQGDTQYF
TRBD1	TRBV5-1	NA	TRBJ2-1	TGCGCCAGCAGCGCCGACAGGGCTAATGAGCAGTTCTTC	CASSADRANEQFF
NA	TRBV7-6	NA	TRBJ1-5	TGTGCCAGCAGCTTAGGCAAGGGTCTTAAGCCCCAGCATTTT	CASSLGKGLKPQHF
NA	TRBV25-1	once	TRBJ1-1	TGTGCCAGCAGTGGTCCAGGCACTGAAGCTTTCTTT	CASSGPGTEAFF
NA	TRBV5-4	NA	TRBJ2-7	TGTGCCAGCAGAGGGCGAGGGGGGATCGACGAGCAGTACTTC	CASRGRGGIDEQYF
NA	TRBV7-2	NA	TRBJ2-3	TGTGCCAGCAGCTTAGACGGGGTGGATACGCAGTATTTT	CASSLDGVDTQYF
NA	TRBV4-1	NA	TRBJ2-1	TGCGCCAGCAGCCCGACTCCAAGGGGCTCCTACAATGAGCAGTTCTTC	CASSPTPRGSYNEQFF
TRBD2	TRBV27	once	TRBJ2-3	TGTGCCAGCAGCCCGGGACTAGCCACTCTAGAAGATACGCAGTATTTT	CASSPGLATLEDTQYF
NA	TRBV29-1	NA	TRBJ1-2	TGCAGCGTGTCAGGGGATTTCATGGCGGGCTACACCTTC	CSVSGDFMAGYTF
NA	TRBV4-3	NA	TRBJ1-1	TGCGCCAGCAGCTATGACCGGGGTAACACTGAAGCTTTCTTT	CASSYDRGNTEAFF
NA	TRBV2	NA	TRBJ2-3	TGTGCCAGCAGCCCCCCGACAGGCACAGATACGCAGTATTTT	CASSPPTGTDTQYF
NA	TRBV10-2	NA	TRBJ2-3	TGCGCCAGCAGTGGAGGGGATCTCGTCACAGATACGCAGTATTTT	CASSGGDLVTDTQYF
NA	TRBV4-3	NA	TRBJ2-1	TGCGCCAGCAGCCAAGACCGGGGGCCGCACAATGAGCAGTTCTTC	CASSQDRGPHNEQFF
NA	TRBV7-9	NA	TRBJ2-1	TGTGCCAGCAGCTTAGTCCCAGTTCCTTACAATGAGCAGTTCTTC	CASSLVPVPYNEQFF
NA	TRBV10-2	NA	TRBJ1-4	TGCGCCAGCAGTGAACCCATGGATGAAAAACTGTTTTTT	CASSEPMDEKLFF
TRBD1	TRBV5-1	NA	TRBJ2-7	TGCGCCAGCAGCGACCGGGACAGGGACTACGAGCAGTACTTC	CASSDRDRDYEQYF
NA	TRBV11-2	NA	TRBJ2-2	TGTGCCAGCAGCTTATTGTCCGGGGAGCTGTTTTTT	CASSLLSGELFF
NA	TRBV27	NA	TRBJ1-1	TGTGCCAGCAGTCCTATGATGAACACTGAAGCTTTCTTT	CASSPMMNTEAFF
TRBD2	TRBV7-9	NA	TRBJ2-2	TGTGCCAGCAGCTTAGACCGACTAGCGGGACTCACCGGGGAGCTGTTTTTT	CASSLDRLAGLTGELFF
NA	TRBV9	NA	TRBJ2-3	TGTGCCAGCAGCTCCTTGGAAGATACGCAGTATTTT	CASSSLEDTQYF
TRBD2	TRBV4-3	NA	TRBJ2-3	TGCGCCAGCAGCCAAGATAGTAGCGGGCATATAGATACGCAGTATTTT	CASSQDSSGHIDTQYF
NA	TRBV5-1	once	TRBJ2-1	TGCGCCAGCAGCTTGTTCGGGGAGCAGTTCTTC	CASSLFGEQFF